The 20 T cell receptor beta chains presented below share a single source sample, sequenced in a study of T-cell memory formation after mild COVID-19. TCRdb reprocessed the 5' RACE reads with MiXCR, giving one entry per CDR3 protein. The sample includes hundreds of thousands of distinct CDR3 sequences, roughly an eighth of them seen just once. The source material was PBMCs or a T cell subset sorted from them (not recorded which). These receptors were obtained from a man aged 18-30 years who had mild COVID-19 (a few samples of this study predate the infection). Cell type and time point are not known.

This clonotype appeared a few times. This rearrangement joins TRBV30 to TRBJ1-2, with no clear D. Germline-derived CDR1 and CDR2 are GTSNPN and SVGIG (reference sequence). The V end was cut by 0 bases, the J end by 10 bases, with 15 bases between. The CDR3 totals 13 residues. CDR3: CAWSVRTADDYTF. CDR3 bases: TGTGCCTGGAGTGTACGGACCGCAGACGACTACACCTTC.

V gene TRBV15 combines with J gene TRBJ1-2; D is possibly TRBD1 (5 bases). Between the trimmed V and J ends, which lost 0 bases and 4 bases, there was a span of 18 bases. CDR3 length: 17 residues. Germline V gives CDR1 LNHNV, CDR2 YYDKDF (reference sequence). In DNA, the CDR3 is TGTGCCACCAGCAGAGATTCGGACACCCCCTTGCTCTATGGCTACACCTTC. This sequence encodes CATSRDSDTPLLYGYTF.

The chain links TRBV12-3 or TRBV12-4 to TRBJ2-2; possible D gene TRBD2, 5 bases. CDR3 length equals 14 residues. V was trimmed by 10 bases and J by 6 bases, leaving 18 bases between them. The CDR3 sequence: CATRPGLAPGELFF. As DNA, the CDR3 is TGTGCCACCCGCCCCGGACTTGCTCCCGGGGAGCTGTTTTTT.

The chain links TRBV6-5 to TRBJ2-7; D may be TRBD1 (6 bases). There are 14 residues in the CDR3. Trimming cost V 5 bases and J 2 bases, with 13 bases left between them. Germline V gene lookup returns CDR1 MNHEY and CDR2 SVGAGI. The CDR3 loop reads CASSKHGTPYEQYV. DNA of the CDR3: TGTGCCAGCAGTAAACATGGGACACCCTACGAGCAGTACGTC.

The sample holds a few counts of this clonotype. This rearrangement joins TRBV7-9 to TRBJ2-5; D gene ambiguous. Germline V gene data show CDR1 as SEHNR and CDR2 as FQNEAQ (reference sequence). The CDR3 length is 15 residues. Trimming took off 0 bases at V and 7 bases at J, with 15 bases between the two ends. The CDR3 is CASSLASNVQATQYF. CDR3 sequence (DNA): TGTGCCAGCAGCTTAGCGTCAAATGTTCAGGCGACCCAGTACTTC.

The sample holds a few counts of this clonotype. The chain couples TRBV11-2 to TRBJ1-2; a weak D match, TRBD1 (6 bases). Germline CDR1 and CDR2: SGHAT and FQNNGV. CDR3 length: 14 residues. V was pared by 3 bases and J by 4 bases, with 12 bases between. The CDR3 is CASSFSDRPYGYTF. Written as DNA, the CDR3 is TGTGCCAGCAGCTTCTCCGACAGGCCCTATGGCTACACCTTC.

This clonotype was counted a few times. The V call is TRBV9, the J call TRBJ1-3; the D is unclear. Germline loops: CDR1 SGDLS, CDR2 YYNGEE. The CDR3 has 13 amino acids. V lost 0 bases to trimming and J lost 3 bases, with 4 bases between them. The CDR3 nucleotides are TGTGCCAGCAGCGTAGCTGTTGGAAACACCATATATTTT. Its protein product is CASSVAVGNTIYF.

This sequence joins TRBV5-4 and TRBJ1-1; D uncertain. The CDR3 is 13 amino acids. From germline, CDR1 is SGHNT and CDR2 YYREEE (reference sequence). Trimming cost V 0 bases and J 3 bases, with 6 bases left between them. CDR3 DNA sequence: TGTGCCAGCAGCTTGGCTGGTTACACTGAAGCTTTCTTT. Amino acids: CASSLAGYTEAFF.

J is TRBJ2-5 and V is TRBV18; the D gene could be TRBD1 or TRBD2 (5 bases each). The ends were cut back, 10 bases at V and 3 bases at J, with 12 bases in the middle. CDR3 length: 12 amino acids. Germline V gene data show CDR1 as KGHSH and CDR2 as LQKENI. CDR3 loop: CATTREKETQYF. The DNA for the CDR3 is TGTGCCACCACCAGGGAGAAAGAGACCCAGTACTTC.

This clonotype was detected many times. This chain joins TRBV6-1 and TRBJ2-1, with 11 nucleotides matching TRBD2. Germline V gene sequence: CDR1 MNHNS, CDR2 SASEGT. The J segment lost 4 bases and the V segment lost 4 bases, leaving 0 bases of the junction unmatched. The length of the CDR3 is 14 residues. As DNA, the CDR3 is TGTGCCAGCAGTGGACTAGCGGGGTACAATGAGCAGTTCTTC. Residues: CASSGLAGYNEQFF.

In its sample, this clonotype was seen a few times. The CDR3 protein is CSARDKRTLLDGELFF. The CDR3 coding sequence is TGCAGTGCTAGAGATAAACGGACCTTGTTGGACGGGGAGCTGTTTTTT. The chain combines TRBV20-1 with TRBJ2-2; D not certain. The germline V gene encodes CDR1 DFQATT and CDR2 SNEGSKA (reference sequence). V lost 0 bases and J lost 7, with 18 bases in between. The CDR3 is 16 amino acids.

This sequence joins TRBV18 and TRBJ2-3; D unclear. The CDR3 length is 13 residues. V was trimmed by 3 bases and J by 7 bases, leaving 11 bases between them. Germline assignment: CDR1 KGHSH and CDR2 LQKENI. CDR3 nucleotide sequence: TGTGCCAGCTCACCCCCAGACCCTAATACGCAGTATTTT. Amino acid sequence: CASSPPDPNTQYF.

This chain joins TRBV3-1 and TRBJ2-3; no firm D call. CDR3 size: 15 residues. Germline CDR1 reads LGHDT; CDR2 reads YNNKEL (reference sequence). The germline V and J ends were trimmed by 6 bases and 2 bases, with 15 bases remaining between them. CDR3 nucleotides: TGTGCCAGCAGGGCTGGCGGTACCCTCACAGATACGCAGTATTTT. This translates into CASRAGGTLTDTQYF.

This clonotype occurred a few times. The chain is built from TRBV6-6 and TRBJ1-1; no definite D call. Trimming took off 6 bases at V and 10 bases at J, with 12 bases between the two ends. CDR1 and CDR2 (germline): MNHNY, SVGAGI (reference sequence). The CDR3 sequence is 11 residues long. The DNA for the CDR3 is TGTGCCAGCAGGTCCGATTGGGGAGCTTTCTTT. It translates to CASRSDWGAFF.

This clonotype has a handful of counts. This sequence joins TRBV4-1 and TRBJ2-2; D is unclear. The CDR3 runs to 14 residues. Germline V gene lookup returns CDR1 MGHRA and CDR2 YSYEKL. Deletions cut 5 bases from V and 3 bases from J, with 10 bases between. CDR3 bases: TGCGCCAGCAGCGTTCGTCCGGACACCGGGGAGCTGTTTTTT. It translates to CASSVRPDTGELFF.

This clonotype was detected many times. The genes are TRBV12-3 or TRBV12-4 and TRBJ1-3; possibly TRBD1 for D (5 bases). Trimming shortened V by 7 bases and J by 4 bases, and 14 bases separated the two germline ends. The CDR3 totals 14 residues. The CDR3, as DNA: TGTGCCAGCAATAAAGGACACTTAGGAAACACCATATATTTT. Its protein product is CASNKGHLGNTIYF.

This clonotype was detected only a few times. The CDR3: CASSLTVGTDTQYF. The CDR3 bases are TGCGCCAGCAGCTTGACCGTTGGCACAGATACGCAGTATTTT. The chain recombines TRBV5-1 with TRBJ2-3; D call uncertain. The germline CDR1 and CDR2 sequences are SGHRS and YFSETQ. CDR3 length: 14 amino acids. Trimming pared 1 base from V and 1 base from J, leaving 7 bases between.

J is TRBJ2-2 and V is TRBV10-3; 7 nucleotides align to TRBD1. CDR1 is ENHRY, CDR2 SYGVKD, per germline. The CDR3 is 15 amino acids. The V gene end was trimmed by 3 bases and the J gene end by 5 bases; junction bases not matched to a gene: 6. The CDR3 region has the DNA TGTGCCATCAGTGAAGCAGGGGGTGTGACCGGGGAGCTGTTTTTT. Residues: CAISEAGGVTGELFF.

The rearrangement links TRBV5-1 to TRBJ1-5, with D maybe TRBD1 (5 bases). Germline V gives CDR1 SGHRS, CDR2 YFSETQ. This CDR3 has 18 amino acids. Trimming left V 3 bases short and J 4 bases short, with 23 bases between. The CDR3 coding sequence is TGCGCCAGCAGCTCGCCCCCCGTCCGGGACGGATCGAATCAGCCCCAGCATTTT. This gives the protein CASSSPPVRDGSNQPQHF.

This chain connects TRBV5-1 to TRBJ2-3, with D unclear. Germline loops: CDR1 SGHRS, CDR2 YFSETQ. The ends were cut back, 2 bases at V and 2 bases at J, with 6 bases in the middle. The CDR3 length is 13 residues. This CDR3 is CASSFFTTDTQYF. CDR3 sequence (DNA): TGCGCCAGCAGCTTCTTTACCACAGATACGCAGTATTTT.